This entry lists 23 T cell receptor beta chains sequenced from one sample in a study of a mutant IDH1 vaccine in newly diagnosed glioma. Noted time point: week 47, end of study. Mutant IDH1 20-mer peptide, at 300 ug, made up each vaccine dose, with topical imiquimod. TCRdb keeps only in-frame clones here, not all; method: immunoSEQ multiplex PCR. The sample carries some 50,000 clones, roughly 84% recorded once. No antigens are known for them. The material sequenced was PBMCs, taken from a glioma patient whose treatment included an IDH1 peptide vaccine. These receptors all come from a woman aged 25-40 years with glioma. Some clones in this sample may be carry-over from other donors' samples.

About this clone: Other DNA sequences in this sample translate to the same CDR3. This chain connects TRBV30 to TRBJ1-2; 8 nucleotides agree with TRBD1. J was trimmed by 7 bases and V by 0 bases; bases with no gene match: 4. The germline gives CDR1 GTSNPN, CDR2 SVGIG (reference sequence). The CDR3 runs to 13 residues. The CDR3 protein is CAWSVQGDGGYTF. CDR3 in DNA: TGTGCCTGGAGTGTACAGGGGGACGGTGGCTACACCTTC.

The chain links TRBV7-9 to TRBJ1-1, with 8 bases matching TRBD1. Germline CDR1 and CDR2: SEHNR and FQNEAQ (reference sequence). Trimming cost V 4 bases and J 1 base; bases outside gene matches: 2. CDR3 size: 14 residues. CDR3 nucleotides: TGTGCCAGCAGCTATGGACAGGGGAACACTGAAGCTTTCTTT. It encodes CASSYGQGNTEAFF.

The chain links TRBV30 to TRBJ2-3, with TRBD2 matching over 10 bases. With 8 bases clipped from V and 4 bases from J, the junction kept 12 bases outside the gene matches. This CDR3 has 15 residues. CDR1 is GTSNPN and CDR2 is SVGIG in the germline V gene (reference sequence). CDR3 amino acids: CAGGAAGGGPDTQYF. In DNA, the CDR3 is TGTGCCGGAGGGGCAGCGGGAGGGGGCCCAGATACGCAGTATTTT.

The chain combines TRBV19 with TRBJ1-2; TRBD1 is a possible D gene (5 bases). From germline, CDR1 is LNHDA and CDR2 SQIVND (reference sequence). This CDR3 contains 15 residues. V shed 10 bases and J shed 5 bases, with 23 bases lying between them. CDR3: CAIKTTGHWWYGYTF. The CDR3 DNA sequence: TGTGCCATTAAAACAACAGGCCACTGGTGGTATGGCTACACCTTC.

This chain uses TRBV27 with TRBJ2-7; 7 positions match TRBD1. Looked up from germline, CDR1 is MNHEY and CDR2 is SMNVEV (reference sequence). This CDR3 is 12 amino acids long. Trimming cost V 5 bases and J 5 bases; bases outside gene matches: 3. The CDR3 reads CASSVRGNEQYF. CDR3 DNA: TGTGCCAGCAGTGTCAGGGGGAACGAGCAGTACTTC.

The V and J genes are TRBV29-1 and TRBJ2-7, with TRBD1 identical over 9 bases. The germline V gene encodes CDR1 SQVTM and CDR2 ANQGSEA. The length of the CDR3 is 14 residues. J gave up 2 bases and V 7 bases, and 9 bases lay outside the gene matches. The CDR3 here is CSATRTGETYEQYF. The DNA of the CDR3 is TGCAGCGCCACCAGGACAGGGGAAACCTACGAGCAGTACTTC.

Comments on this clone: A junction boundary mismatches the germline segment, possibly from a read error. The J gene is TRBJ2-1, the V gene TRBV7-7; 7 bases fit TRBD1. The CDR3 sequence is 15 residues long. Germline assignment: CDR1 SSHAT and CDR2 FNYEAQ (reference sequence). The CDR3 DNA is TGTGCTAGCAGCGAAAGACAGGGTTGGGGTGCAGAGCAGTTCTTC. Translation gives CASSERQGWGAEQFF.

This CDR3 reads CASSLGPGGNSGNTIYF. CDR3 coding DNA: TGTGCCAGCAGCTTGGGCCCCGGCGGTAACTCTGGAAACACCATATATTTT. This chain connects TRBV5-6 to TRBJ1-3; D remains unclear. Trimming took off 0 bases at V and 0 bases at J, with 13 bases between the two ends. CDR1 SGHDT and CDR2 YYEEEE come from the germline V gene. The CDR3 has 17 amino acids.

The V call is TRBV10-3, the J call TRBJ2-3; 8 bases map to TRBD1. V lost 0 bases, J lost 4 bases, and 6 bases stayed unmatched. Germline CDR1 reads ENHRY; CDR2 reads SYGVKD. The CDR3 is 16 amino acids. CDR3 amino acids: CAISESHPGGADTQYF. The CDR3 bases are TGTGCCATCAGTGAGTCGCACCCAGGGGGCGCAGATACGCAGTATTTT.

The CDR3 here is CASSLVTDQETQYF. The CDR3 DNA is TGTGCCAGCAGCTTGGTGACAGATCAAGAGACCCAGTACTTC. The rearrangement joins TRBV7-9 to TRBJ2-5, with D possibly matching TRBD1 (5 bases). CDR3 length: 14 residues. Germline CDR1 SEHNR, CDR2 FQNEAQ (reference sequence). The germline V and J ends were trimmed by 3 bases and 2 bases, with 10 bases remaining between them.

This clone was recorded once. The gene calls are TRBV4-1 and TRBJ2-7, with D possibly matching TRBD1 (6 bases). The V gene lost 1 base and the J gene lost 1 base, with 14 bases spanning the gap. The CDR3 length is 16 residues. Germline CDR1 is MGHRA and CDR2 is YSYEKL. This CDR3 is CASSQGGLGASYEQYF. The CDR3 DNA reads TGCGCCAGCAGCCAAGGGGGGCTGGGGGCGTCCTACGAGCAGTACTTC.

The V and J genes are TRBV2 and TRBJ2-7; the match to TRBD1 covers 9 bases. The CDR3 has 15 amino acids. The germline V gene encodes CDR1 SNHLY and CDR2 FYNNEI. V trimming: 3 bases; J trimming: 0 bases; junction bases outside the gene matches: 3. The CDR3 here is CASSDEQGASYEQYF. The DNA of the CDR3 is TGTGCCAGCAGTGATGAACAGGGGGCCTCCTACGAGCAGTACTTC.

CDR3 nucleotide sequence: TGTGCCTGTCACGGGAACACTGAAGCTTTCTTT. Its protein product is CACHGNTEAFF. V gene TRBV19 combines with J gene TRBJ1-1; no clear D gene. The CDR3 contains 11 residues. Trimming removed 11 bases from V and 1 base from J, with 8 bases in between. Germline V gene sequence: CDR1 LNHDA, CDR2 SQIVND (reference sequence).

This clone occurred a few times. V is TRBV5-8 and J is TRBJ1-4; no definite D call. V was pared by 3 bases and J by 8 bases, with 14 bases between. This CDR3 contains 14 residues. CDR1 is SGHTS, CDR2 YDEGEE, per germline. The CDR3 protein is CASSYRWAGEKLFF. CDR3 DNA: TGTGCCAGCAGCTACCGGTGGGCCGGGGAAAAACTGTTTTTT. Full variable domain (outside the CDR3, taken from reference TRBV5-8 and TRBJ1-4): EAGVTQSPTHLIKTRGQQATLRCSPISGHTSVYWYQQALGLGLQFLLWYDEGEERNRGNFPPRFSGRQFPNYSSELNVNALELEDSALYLCASSYRWAGEKLFFGSGTQLSVL.

This chain uses TRBV7-8 with TRBJ1-1; D not certain. CDR1 and CDR2 from the germline V gene are SGHVS and FQNEAQ. V was shortened by 0 bases and J by 10 bases, with 15 bases between the two germline ends. The CDR3 runs 14 residues. The CDR3 coding sequence is TGTGCCAGCAGCTTAGCGGCACGGGTCGAGGGAGCTTTCTTT. It translates to CASSLAARVEGAFF. Full variable domain (outside the CDR3, taken from reference TRBV7-8 and TRBJ1-1): GAGVSQSPRYKVAKRGQDVALRCDPISGHVSLFWYQQALGQGPEFLTYFQNEAQLDKSGLPSDRFFAERPEGSVSTLKIQRTQQEDSAVYLCASSLAARVEGAFFGQGTRLTVV.

The rearrangement uses TRBV9 and TRBJ2-7, with 8 bases identical to TRBD1. The CDR3 totals 14 residues. With 4 bases clipped from V and 6 bases from J, the junction kept 9 bases outside the gene matches. Germline V CDR1 and CDR2: SGDLS, YYNGEE. The chain's CDR3 is CASSPDRGGFEQYF. The DNA for the CDR3 is TGTGCCAGCAGCCCCGACAGGGGAGGATTCGAGCAGTACTTC.

CDR3 loop: CASSEYPGRSYNEQFF. Written as DNA, the CDR3 is TGTGCCAGCAGTGAATACCCGGGACGGAGCTACAATGAGCAGTTCTTC. The chain couples TRBV25-1 to TRBJ2-1; possibly TRBD1 or TRBD2 for D (5 bases each). This CDR3 is built from 16 residues. Germline-derived CDR1 and CDR2 are MGHDK and SYGVNS. Trimming shortened V by 0 bases and J by 3 bases, and 12 bases separated the two germline ends.

This chain links TRBV5-1 with TRBJ2-1; 8 nucleotides line up with TRBD1. V lost 1 base to trimming and J lost 7 bases; unmatched junction nucleotides: 10. CDR1 is SGHRS and CDR2 is YFSETQ in the germline V gene. This CDR3 spans 16 amino acids. The CDR3 bases are TGCGCCAGCAGCTTGTATCACGGACAGGGAGGTAATGAGCAGTTCTTC. It codes for CASSLYHGQGGNEQFF.

The chain links TRBV19 to TRBJ2-7; 7 bases are a match to TRBD1. With 5 bases clipped from V and 4 bases from J, the junction kept 5 bases outside the gene matches. Germline V gene data show CDR1 as LNHDA and CDR2 as SQIVND (reference sequence). The CDR3 contains 13 residues. This chain's CDR3 is CASSLTQGYEQYF. CDR3 sequence (DNA): TGTGCCAGTAGTCTTACACAGGGGTACGAGCAGTACTTC.

This sequence joins TRBV19 and TRBJ1-3; 9 positions agree with TRBD1. Trimming removed 4 bases from V and 6 bases from J; junction bases left unmatched: 7. The germline gives CDR1 LNHDA, CDR2 SQIVND (reference sequence). The CDR3 loop spans 15 amino acids. Here the CDR3 reads CASSKGTGNANTIYF. In DNA form, the CDR3 reads TGTGCCAGTAGTAAAGGGACAGGGAACGCAAACACCATATATTTT. Full variable domain (missing parts from reference TRBV19 and TRBJ1-3): DGGITQSPKYLFRKEGQNVTLSCEQNLNHDAMYWYRQDPGQGLRLIYYSQIVNDFQKGDIAEGYSVSREKKESFPLTVTSAQKNPTAFYLCASSKGTGNANTIYFGEGSWLTVV.

The chain employs TRBV6-1 and TRBJ2-2, with TRBD1 as a possible D gene (5 bases). The CDR3 loop spans 15 amino acids. Germline CDR1 MNHNS, CDR2 SASEGT. Trimming took 7 bases from V and 6 from J, leaving 18 bases between them. Here the CDR3 reads CASNQLQGFPGELFF. The CDR3 bases are TGTGCCAGCAACCAGCTCCAGGGTTTTCCCGGGGAGCTGTTTTTT.

V and J are TRBV5-6 and TRBJ2-3; 12 bases agree with TRBD2. V dropped 4 bases and J dropped 5; count of bases not matched to a gene: 8. The CDR3 is 16 amino acids. The germline V gene has CDR1 SGHDT and CDR2 YYEEEE. CDR3 nucleotide sequence: TGTGCCAGCAGCACTTCTAGCGGGAGGGCCGGAGATACGCAGTATTTT. Its protein is CASSTSSGRAGDTQYF.

The chain is built from TRBV27 and TRBJ2-3, with 8 bases fitting TRBD2. The CDR3 spans 15 residues. The germline V gene has CDR1 MNHEY and CDR2 SMNVEV (reference sequence). The V gene end was trimmed by 2 bases and the J gene end by 5 bases; junction bases not matched to a gene: 6. The CDR3 nucleotides are TGTGCCAGCAGTTTACGAGCGGGAGCTAGAGATACGCAGTATTTT. Translated, it gives CASSLRAGARDTQYF.